This T cell receptor beta chain was obtained from a study of CXCR3-negative and CXCR3-positive naive CD8 T cells. The study, taken as a whole, reports: Researchers report that CXCR3-positive naive cells carry more hydrophobic TRB CDR3s than CXCR3-negative naive cells. Memory CD8+ cells showed much lower diversity, while both naive subsets displayed comparably high diversity. Both naive subsets, CXCR3-negative and CXCR3-positive, displayed similar TRBV-TRBJ usage, unlike memory cells.

A remark on this clonotype: Its antigen is unknown.

It was by 5' RACE with UMI labels that the TRB cDNA libraries were prepared. TCRdb re-called the 5' RACE reads and gives one entry per CDR3 protein, without DNA. Found here are some 130,000 distinct CDR3 sequences; the top ten clones hold 0.45% to 0.6%. The CDR3 totals 13 residues. Germline CDR1 MDHEN, CDR2 SYDVKM. The sequenced material came from naive CXCR3- CD8+ T cells from blood. Subset here: CD45RO-CCR7+CD27+CD95- naive CD8+ T cells lacking CXCR3 (TNR3-). This receptor was obtained from a human donor in good health. Some clones in this sample may be carry-over from other donors' samples. The chain combines TRBV28 with TRBJ2-5; the D gene TCRdb calls, TRBD1, cannot be checked with no DNA. The CDR3 sequence is CASSSTGNETQYF.